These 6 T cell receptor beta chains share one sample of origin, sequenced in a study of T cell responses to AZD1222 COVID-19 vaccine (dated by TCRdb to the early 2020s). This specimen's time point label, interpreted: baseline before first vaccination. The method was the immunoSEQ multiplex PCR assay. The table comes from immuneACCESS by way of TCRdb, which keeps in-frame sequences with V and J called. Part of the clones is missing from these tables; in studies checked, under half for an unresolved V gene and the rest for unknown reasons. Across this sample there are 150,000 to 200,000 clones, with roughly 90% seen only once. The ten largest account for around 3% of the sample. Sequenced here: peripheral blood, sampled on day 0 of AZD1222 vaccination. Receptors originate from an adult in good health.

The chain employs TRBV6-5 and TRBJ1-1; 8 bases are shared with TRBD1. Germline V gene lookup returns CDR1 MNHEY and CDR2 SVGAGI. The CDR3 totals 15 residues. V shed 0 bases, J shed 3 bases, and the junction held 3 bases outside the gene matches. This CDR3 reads CASSYSVTGDTEAFF. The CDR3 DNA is TGTGCCAGCAGTTACTCGGTGACAGGGGACACTGAAGCTTTCTTT.

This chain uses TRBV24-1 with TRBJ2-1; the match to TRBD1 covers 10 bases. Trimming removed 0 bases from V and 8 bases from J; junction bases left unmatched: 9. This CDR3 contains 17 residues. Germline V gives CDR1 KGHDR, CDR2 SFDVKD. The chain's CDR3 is CATSDLGGTGDIDEQFF. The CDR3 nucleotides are TGTGCCACCAGTGATTTGGGGGGGACAGGGGATATAGATGAGCAGTTCTTC.

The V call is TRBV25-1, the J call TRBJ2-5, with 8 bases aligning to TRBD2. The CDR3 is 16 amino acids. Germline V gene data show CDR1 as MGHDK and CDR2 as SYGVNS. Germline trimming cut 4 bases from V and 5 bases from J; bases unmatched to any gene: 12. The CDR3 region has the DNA TGTGCCAGCAGTGTGGCGGGAGGCGGTCTGACGGAGACCCAGTACTTC. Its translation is CASSVAGGGLTETQYF. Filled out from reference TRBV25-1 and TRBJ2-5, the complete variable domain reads EADIYQTPRYLVIGTGKKITLECSQTMGHDKMYWYQQDPGMELHLIHYSYGVNSTEKGDLSSESTVSRIRTEHFPLTLESARPSHTSQYLCASSVAGGGLTETQYFGPGTRLLVL.

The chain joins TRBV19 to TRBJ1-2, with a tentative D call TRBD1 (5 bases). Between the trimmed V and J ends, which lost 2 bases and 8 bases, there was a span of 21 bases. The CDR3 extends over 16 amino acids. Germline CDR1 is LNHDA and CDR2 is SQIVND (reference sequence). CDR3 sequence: CASSISGGSYTLGYTF. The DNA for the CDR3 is TGTGCCAGTAGTATATCGGGGGGATCCTATACGTTGGGCTACACCTTC.

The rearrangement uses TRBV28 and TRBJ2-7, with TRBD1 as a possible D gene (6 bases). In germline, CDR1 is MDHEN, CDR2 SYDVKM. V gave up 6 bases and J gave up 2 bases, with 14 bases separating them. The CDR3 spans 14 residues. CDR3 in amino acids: CASSKPRGTYEQYF. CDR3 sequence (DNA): TGTGCCAGCAGCAAACCTAGGGGGACCTACGAGCAGTACTTC.

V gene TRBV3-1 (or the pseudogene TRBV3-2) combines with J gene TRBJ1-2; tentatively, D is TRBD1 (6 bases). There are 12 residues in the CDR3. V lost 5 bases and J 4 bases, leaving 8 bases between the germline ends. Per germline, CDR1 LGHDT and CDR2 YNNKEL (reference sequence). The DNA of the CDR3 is TGTGCCAGCAGCACAGGGCTCTATGGCTACACCTTC. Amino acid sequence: CASSTGLYGYTF.